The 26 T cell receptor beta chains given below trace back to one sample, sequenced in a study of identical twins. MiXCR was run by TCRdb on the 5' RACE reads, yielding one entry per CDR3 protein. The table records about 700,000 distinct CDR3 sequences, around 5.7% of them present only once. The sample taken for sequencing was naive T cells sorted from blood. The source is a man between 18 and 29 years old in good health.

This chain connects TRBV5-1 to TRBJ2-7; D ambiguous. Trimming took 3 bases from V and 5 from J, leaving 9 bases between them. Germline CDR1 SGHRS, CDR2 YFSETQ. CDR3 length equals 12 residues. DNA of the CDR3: TGCGCCAGCAGCTCCGGATCGGACGAGCAGTACTTC. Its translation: CASSSGSDEQYF.

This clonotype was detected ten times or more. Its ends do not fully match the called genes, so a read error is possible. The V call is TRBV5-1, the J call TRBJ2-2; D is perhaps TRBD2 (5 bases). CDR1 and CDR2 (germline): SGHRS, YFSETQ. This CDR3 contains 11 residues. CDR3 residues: CASRGTGELFF. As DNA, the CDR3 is TGTGCCAGCAGAGGGACCGGGGAGCTGTTTTTT. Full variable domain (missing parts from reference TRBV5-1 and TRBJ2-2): KAGVTQTPRYLIKTRGQQVTLSCSPISGHRSVSWYQQTPGQGLQFLFEYFSETQRNKGNFPGRFSGRQFSNSRSEMNVSTLELGDSALYLCASRGTGELFFGEGSRLTVL.

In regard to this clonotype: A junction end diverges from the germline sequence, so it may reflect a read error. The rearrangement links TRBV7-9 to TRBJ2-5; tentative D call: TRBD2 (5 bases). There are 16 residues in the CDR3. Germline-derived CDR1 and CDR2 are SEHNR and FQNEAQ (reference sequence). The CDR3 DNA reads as TGTGCCAGCAGCTTAGCGCGGGCTAAAATTAAAGAGGCCCAGTACTTC. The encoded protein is CASSLARAKIKEAQYF. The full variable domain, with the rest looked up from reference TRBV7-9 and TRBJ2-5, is DTGVSQNPRHKITKRGQNVTFRCDPISEHNRLYWYRQTLGQGPEFLTYFQNEAQLEKSRLLSDRFSAERPKGSFSTLEIQRTEQGDSAMYLCASSLARAKIKEAQYFGPGTRLLVL.

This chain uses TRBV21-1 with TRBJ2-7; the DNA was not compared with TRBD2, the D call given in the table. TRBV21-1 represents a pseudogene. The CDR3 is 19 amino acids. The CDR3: CASSKGAGGLAGGSYEQYV. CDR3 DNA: TGTGCCAGCAGCAAAGGGGCAGGCGGGCTAGCGGGAGGCTCCTACGAGCAGTACGTC.

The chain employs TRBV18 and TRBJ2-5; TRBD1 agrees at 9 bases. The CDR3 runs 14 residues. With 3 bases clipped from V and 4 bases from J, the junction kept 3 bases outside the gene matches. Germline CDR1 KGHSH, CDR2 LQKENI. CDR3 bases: TGTGCCAGCTCACCGGACAGGGGAGGAGAGACCCAGTACTTC. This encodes CASSPDRGGETQYF. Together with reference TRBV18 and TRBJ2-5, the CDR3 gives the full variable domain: NAGVMQNPRHLVRRRGQEARLRCSPMKGHSHVYWYRQLPEEGLKFMVYLQKENIIDESGMPKERFSAEFPKEGPSILRIQQVVRGDSAAYFCASSPDRGGETQYFGPGTRLLVL.

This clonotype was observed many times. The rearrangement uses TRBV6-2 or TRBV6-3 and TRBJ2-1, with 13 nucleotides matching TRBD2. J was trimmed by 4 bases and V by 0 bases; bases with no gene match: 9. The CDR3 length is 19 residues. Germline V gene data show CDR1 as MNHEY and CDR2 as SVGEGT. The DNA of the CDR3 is TGTGCCAGCAGTTACTCTGGACTAGCGGGAGAGACAGGTTACAATGAGCAGTTCTTC. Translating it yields CASSYSGLAGETGYNEQFF.

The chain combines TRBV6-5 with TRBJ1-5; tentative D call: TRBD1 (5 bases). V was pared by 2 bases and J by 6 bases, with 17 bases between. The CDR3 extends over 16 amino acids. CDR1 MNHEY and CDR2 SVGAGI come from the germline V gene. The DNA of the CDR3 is TGTGCCAGCAGTTACAAAGCCCGGCAGGGAGGTCAGCCCCAGCATTTT. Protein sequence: CASSYKARQGGQPQHF.

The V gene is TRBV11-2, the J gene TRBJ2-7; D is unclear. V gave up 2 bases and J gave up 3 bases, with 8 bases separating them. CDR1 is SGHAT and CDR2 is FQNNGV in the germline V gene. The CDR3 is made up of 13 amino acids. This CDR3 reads CASSLIPFYEQYF. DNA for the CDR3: TGTGCCAGCAGCTTAATCCCCTTCTACGAGCAGTACTTC.

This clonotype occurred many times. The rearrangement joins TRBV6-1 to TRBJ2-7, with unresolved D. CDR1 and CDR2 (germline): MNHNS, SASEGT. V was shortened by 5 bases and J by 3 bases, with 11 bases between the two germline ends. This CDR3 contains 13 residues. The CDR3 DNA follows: TGTGCCAGCAGTCCCGGACCAGACTACGAGCAGTACGTC. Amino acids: CASSPGPDYEQYV.

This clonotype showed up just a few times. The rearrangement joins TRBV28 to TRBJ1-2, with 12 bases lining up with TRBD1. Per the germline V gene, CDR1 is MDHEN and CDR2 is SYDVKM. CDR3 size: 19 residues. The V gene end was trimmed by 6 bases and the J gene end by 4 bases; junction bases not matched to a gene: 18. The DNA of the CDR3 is TGTGCCAGCAGCTCTCCCCCGGGGACAGGGGGCATATTCGGCTATGGCTACACCTTC. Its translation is CASSSPPGTGGIFGYGYTF.

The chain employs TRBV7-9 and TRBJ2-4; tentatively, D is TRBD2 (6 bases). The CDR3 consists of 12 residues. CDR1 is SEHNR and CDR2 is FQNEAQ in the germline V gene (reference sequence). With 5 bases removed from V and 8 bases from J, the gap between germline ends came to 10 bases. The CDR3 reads CASSPWGDIQYF. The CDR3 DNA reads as TGTGCCAGCAGCCCCTGGGGGGACATTCAGTACTTC.

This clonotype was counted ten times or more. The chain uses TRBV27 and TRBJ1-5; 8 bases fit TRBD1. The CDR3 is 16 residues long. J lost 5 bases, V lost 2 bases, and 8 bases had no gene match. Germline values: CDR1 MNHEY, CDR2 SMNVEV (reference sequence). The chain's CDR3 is CASSLRTGTSDQPQHF. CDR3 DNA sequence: TGTGCCAGCAGTTTAAGGACAGGGACCTCCGATCAGCCCCAGCATTTT.

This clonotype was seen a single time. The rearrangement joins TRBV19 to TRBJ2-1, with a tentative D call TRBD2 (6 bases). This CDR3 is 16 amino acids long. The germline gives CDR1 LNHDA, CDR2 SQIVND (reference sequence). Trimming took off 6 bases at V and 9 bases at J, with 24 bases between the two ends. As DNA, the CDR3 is TGTGCCAGTAGCCCTCGCGGGATCGTGGCAGTTGGTGAGCAGTTCTTC. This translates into CASSPRGIVAVGEQFF.

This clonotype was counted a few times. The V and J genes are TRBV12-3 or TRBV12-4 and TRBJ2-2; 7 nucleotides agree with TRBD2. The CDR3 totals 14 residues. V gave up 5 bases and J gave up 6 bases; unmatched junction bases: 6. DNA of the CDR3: TGTGCCAGCAGTCCGACCCGGGGGGCCGGGGAGCTGTTTTTT. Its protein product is CASSPTRGAGELFF.

CDR3 nucleotide sequence: TGTGCCAGCAGCTTTTTCGGCGGAGCAGGCAGCTCCTACGAGCAGTACTTC. It is translated as CASSFFGGAGSSYEQYF. The rearrangement joins TRBV5-5 to TRBJ2-7; unclear D gene. V lost 2 bases, J lost 0 bases, and 18 bases lay in between. This CDR3 comprises 17 residues. Per germline, CDR1 SGHKS and CDR2 YYEKEE (reference sequence).

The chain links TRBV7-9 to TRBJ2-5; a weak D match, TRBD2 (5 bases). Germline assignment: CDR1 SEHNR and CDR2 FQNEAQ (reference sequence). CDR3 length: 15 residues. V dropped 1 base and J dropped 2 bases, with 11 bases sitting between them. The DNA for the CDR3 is TGTGCCAGCAGCTTAGTACTAGAGGGTCAAGAGACCCAGTACTTC. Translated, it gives CASSLVLEGQETQYF.

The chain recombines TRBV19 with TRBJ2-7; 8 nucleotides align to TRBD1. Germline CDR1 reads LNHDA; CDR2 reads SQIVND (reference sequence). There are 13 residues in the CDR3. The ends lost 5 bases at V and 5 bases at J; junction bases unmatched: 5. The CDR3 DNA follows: TGTGCCAGTAGTCCAGCGACAGGGGACGAGCAGTACTTC. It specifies CASSPATGDEQYF.

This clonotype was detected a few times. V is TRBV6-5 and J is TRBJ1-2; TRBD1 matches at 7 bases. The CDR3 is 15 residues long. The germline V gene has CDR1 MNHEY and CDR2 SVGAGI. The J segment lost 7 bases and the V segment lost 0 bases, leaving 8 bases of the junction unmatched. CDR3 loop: CASSYSRGRLGGYTF. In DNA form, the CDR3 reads TGTGCCAGCAGTTACTCAAGGGGGCGATTAGGTGGCTACACCTTC.

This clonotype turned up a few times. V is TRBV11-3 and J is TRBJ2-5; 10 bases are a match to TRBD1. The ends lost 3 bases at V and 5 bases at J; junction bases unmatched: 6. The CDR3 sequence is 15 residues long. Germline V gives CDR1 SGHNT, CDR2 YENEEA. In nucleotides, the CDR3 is TGTGCCAGCAGCTTTGGGGACAGGGGATCGGAGACCCAGTACTTC. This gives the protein CASSFGDRGSETQYF.

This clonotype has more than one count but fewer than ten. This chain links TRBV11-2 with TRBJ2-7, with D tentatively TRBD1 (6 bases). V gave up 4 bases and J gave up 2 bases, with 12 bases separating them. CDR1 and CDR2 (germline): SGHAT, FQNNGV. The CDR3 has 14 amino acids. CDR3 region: CASSSGTPTYEQYV. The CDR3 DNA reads TGTGCCAGCAGCTCCGGGACACCGACCTACGAGCAGTACGTC.

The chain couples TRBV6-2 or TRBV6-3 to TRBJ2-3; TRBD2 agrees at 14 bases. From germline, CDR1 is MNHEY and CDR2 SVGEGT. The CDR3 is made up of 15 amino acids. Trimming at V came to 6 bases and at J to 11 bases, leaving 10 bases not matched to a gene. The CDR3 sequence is CASRRTSGRRGMQYF. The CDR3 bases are TGTGCCAGCAGAAGGACTAGCGGGAGGAGAGGAATGCAGTATTTT.

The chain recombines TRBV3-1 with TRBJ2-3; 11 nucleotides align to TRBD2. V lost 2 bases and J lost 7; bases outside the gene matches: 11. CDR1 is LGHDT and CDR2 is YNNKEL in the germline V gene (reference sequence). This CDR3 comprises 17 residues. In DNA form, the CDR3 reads TGTGCCAGCAGCCAATTTAGCGGGAGGGCCCGGGTGAATACGCAGTATTTT. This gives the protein CASSQFSGRARVNTQYF.

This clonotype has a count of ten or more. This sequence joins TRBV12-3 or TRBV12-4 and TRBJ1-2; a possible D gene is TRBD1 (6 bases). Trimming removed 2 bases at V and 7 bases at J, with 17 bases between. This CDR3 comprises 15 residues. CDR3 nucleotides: TGTGCCAGCAGTTTATCGGCAGGGGTACTAAGTGGCTACACCTTC. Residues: CASSLSAGVLSGYTF.

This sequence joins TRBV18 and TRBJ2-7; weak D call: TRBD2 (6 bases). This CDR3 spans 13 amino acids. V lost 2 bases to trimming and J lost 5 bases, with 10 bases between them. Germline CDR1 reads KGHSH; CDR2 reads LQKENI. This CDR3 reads CASSPAGMDEQYV. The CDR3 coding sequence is TGTGCCAGCTCACCAGCGGGGATGGACGAGCAGTACGTC.

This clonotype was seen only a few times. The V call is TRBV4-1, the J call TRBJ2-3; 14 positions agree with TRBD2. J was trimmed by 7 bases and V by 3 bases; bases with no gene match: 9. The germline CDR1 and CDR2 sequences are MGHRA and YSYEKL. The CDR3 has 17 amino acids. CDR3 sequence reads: CASSQRGGLAGVHTQYF. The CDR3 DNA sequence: TGCGCCAGCAGCCAGAGGGGGGGACTAGCGGGAGTGCATACGCAGTATTTT.

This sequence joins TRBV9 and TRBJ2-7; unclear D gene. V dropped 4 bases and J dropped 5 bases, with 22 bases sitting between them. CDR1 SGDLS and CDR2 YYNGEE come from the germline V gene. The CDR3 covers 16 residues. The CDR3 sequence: CASSPDSGRFPHEQYF. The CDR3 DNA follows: TGTGCCAGCAGCCCCGATTCCGGACGTTTCCCCCACGAGCAGTACTTC.